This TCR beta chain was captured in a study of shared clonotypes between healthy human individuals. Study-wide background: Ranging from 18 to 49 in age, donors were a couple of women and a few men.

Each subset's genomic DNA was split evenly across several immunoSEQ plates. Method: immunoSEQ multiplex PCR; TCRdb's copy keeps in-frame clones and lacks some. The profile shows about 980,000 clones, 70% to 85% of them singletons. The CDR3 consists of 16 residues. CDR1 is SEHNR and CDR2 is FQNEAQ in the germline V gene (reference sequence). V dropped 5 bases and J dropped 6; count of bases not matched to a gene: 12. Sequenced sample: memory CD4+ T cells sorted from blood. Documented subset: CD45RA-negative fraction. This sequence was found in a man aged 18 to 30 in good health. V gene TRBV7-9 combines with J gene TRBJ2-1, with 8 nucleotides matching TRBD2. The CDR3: CASSPPRAGGLNEQFF. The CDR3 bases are TGTGCCAGCAGCCCTCCTCGTGCGGGGGGCCTCAATGAGCAGTTCTTC.